The sample holds one count of the clone carrying this T cell receptor beta chain. The data stem from a study of blood T cell repertoires in COVID-19. In the study overall: Samples of COVID-19 (acute and convalescent) were obtained from the United States, Italy and Spain. PBMCs, B-cell-depleted T cells, or T cells were the source of the cDNA or gDNA that made up the material.

Sequenced by immunoSEQ multiplex PCR; TCRdb stores in-frame clones only, minus some. The sample consists of about 350,000 clones, around nine tenths of them appearing once. The CDR3 sequence is 14 residues long. V gave up 3 bases and J gave up 1 base, with 6 bases separating them. The germline CDR1 and CDR2 sequences are LNHNV and YYDKDF (reference sequence). The chain has TRBV15 and TRBJ2-2; TRBD2 is a possible D gene (5 bases). The specimen sequenced was peripheral blood. The origin of this receptor is a woman between 18 and 29 years old who had recovered from COVID-19. CDR3 DNA sequence: TGTGCCACCAGCAGGGACTTGAACACCGGGGAGCTGTTTTTT. It is translated as CATSRDLNTGELFF.